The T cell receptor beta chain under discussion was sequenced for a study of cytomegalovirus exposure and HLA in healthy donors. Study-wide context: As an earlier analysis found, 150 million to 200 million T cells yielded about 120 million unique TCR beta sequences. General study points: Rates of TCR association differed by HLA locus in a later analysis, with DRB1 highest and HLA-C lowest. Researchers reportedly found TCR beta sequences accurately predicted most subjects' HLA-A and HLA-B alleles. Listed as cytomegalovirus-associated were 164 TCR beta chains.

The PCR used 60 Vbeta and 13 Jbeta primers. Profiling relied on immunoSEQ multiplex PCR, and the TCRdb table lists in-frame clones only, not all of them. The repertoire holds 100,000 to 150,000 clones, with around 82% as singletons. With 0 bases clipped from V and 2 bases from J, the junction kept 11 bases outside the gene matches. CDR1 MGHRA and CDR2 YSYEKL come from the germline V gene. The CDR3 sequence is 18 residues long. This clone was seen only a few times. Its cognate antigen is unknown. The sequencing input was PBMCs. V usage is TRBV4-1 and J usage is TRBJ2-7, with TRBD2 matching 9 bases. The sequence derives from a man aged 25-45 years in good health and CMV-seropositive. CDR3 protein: CASSQDWASGTLTYEQYF. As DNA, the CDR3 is TGCGCCAGCAGCCAAGATTGGGCTAGCGGGACCCTCACCTACGAGCAGTACTTC.